This record covers a single T cell receptor (beta chain). This clone's antigen is unknown. No much larger clonotype is one base removed from it; base qualities were not supplied. The entry originates in a study of cytomegalovirus exposure and HLA in healthy donors listed by TCRdb under 2017. A note on the overall study: An earlier analysis of approximately 640 of the donors reported approximately 290 Gb of sequence data and more than 90 million unique TCR beta sequences from 150 million to 200 million T cells. Roughly 300 gigabases of sequencing data and around 90 million unique TCR sequences made up an early release that covered approximately 700 HLA-typed donors. Among the roughly 430 genotyped donors, approximately 77% belonged to the genetic ancestry cluster associated with self-reported Caucasian donors. The study was designed to test whether signatures of past pathogen exposure could be identified by cataloging public T cell receptors. The study used immunosequencing to profile the T cell repertoires of approximately 640 subjects and linked those repertoires to cytomegalovirus serostatus. A separate validation cohort of roughly 110 different subjects was used in addition to the roughly 670-subject first cohort. The study combined high-throughput TCR immunosequencing, statistical association of individual TCRs with disease status, and machine learning to predict cytomegalovirus infection status. To study patterns of TCR occurrence, a later analysis re-analyzed previously published TCR beta repertoires from just over 650 donors and added high-resolution HLA genotyping. Rather than using new phenotypic data, the later analysis identified candidate immune exposures from TCR beta sequences and from how often those sequences occurred across donors. In an earlier analysis of over 550 of the donors, high-throughput TCR beta sequencing was used to judge whether each TCR beta V gene segment behaved as functional or pseudogenic. Donor age, sex, ethnicity and CMV serostatus were compiled alongside the repertoire data. A later genetic analysis used genome-wide SNP genotypes for about 65% of the roughly 670 donors, treating that subset as a discovery cohort. All discovery cohort repertoires had been generated using a single sequencing platform. Both class I and class II loci were covered by HLA typing, at four-digit resolution. Typing coverage varied by locus: about 620-640 donors for A, B, C, DRB1 and DQB1; 500 to 550 for DQA1; around 610 for DPA1; more than 450 for DPB1. Roughly five DR-DQ haplotypes were treated as single units for association and clustering because of strong linkage in the cohort. On average, roughly 250,000 unique TCR beta nucleotide sequences were sequenced per donor among 350 to 400 genotyped donors of the cohort, with roughly 18% of those sequences being non-productive. Broad study findings and their caveats: Linkage disequilibrium might explain the correlated functional status among segregating V segments, but an unknown experimental factor could not be ruled out. In a later genetic analysis, fewer N-insertions in productive TCRs were reported among donors in an Asian-associated ancestry cluster than the roughly 700-donor mean. The 87-base-pair reads could not distinguish some IMGT-functional V segments, including TRBV6-2 and TRBV6-3, so those segments were excluded. A cluster of highly shared sequence variants was judged likely to be a technical artifact of the sequencing pipeline. Assigning TCR associations to individual alleles was difficult when HLA alleles, especially DR and DQ, strongly co-occurred. For the cohort, immune exposure information was limited to CMV serostatus. In a later analysis, several top co-occurrence clusters were reported to appear linked to parvovirus B19, influenza, CMV and Epstein-Barr virus. In vitro tests confirmed that a few of the cytomegalovirus-associated TCR beta chains recognize cytomegalovirus antigens. It was suggested by the authors that the approach could potentially be generalized to other disease states and immunological phenotypes. Most TCR sequences were seen in very few donors, while some public TCRs were found in many individuals. Presence/absence analyses assumed roughly uniform sequencing depth across donors, an assumption that may not hold. HLA typing was unavailable for some donors at each locus, so association tests used only the typed subset. The study gave a list of 150 to 200 TCR beta chains associated with cytomegalovirus. In an earlier analysis of about 600 of the donors, most TCR beta V segments appeared in productive rearrangements about 87% or about 30% of the time, broadly matching IMGT annotations. A later genetic analysis associated a missense DCLRE1C variant with V-gene and J-gene trimming of TCR beta chains, and an independent cohort replicated the association. In a later analysis, HLA-associated TCR beta chains showed more clonal expansion and lower generation probabilities than non-associated chains that were equally common. A further reported finding was that TCR beta sequences accurately predicted the HLA-A and HLA-B alleles for most subjects in the first cohort. Because counts were too low, seventeen rarely observed V segments, including chromosome 9 orphons, were excluded from the earlier analysis of about 500 of the donors. At a false discovery rate of 0.05, a later analysis linked around 15,000 TCR beta sequences to specific HLA alleles. According to a later analysis, most CMV-associated TCR beta chains appeared to be HLA-restricted, and the HLA associations seemed to be driven largely by CMV exposure. The classifier was reported to diagnose cytomegalovirus status with high specificity and sensitivity in both the original and validation cohorts. Only TCR beta chains were sequenced in this cohort, and the absence of alpha or paired-chain data limited detectable features. In a later analysis, the rate of TCR association differed among HLA loci, with DRB1 alleles having the most associated TCRs and HLA-C alleles having the fewest.

Trimming removed 6 bases from V and 9 bases from J; the gene matches leave 4 bases unexplained. Including cysteine and phenylalanine, the CDR3 has 12 amino acids. Just CDR3 DNA is preserved here, 36 bases in frame from base 1. Reading the germline V gene gives CDR1 MDHEN and CDR2 SYDVKM. In total, roughly 670 healthy bone marrow donors made up the cohort. At the time of sampling, all cohort members were nominally healthy, though unrecorded immune exposures were likely present. The donor tested CMV seronegative, placing the donor among the 300 to 400 seronegative members of the cohort. Each donor provided a peripheral blood sample, and peripheral blood mononuclear cells were used for TCR beta sequencing. Genomic DNA extraction from the blood cell samples was performed with the Qiagen DNeasy Blood Extraction Kit. The library was built by means of the immunoSEQ multiplex PCR assay. The multiplex PCR relied on a mix of 60 forward primers for TCR Vbeta segments and 13 reverse primers for TCR Jbeta segments. A multiplex PCR assay on genomic DNA amplified the CDR3 region of rearranged TCR beta genes. Amplified TCR beta libraries were sequenced as 87-base-pair reads on the Illumina HiSeq System. Per the original workflow: In a later analysis, 70 million to 95 million unique TCR beta chains were counted across the 666 repertoires, and approximately 11 million of these chains were shared by at least two donors. Raw reads were error-corrected and collapsed into unique sequences with a nearest-neighbor algorithm that merged closely related sequences to remove PCR and sequencing errors. Alignment of CDR3 sequences to IMGT reference sequences was used to assign V, D and J gene segments. For a sequence to be retained, a match of at least six nucleotides was required to both a V gene segment and a J gene segment. A rearrangement was called productive if the CDR3 had no stop codons and remained in frame with V and J, and every other rearrangement was called non-productive. CDR3 was defined according to IMGT convention as the region running from the second conserved V-encoded cysteine to the conserved J-encoded phenylalanine. The earlier analysis of some 550 of the donors excluded any sequence lacking an unambiguous match to a single V gene segment. An earlier analysis of under 750 of the donors called V segments functional above 56.7% productive rearrangements and segregating when the between-donor standard deviation exceeded 5%. A statistical classification framework was built for diagnosing cytomegalovirus status from the catalog of TCR beta chain sequences. V and J gene assignment, in a later analysis, came from comparing TCR nucleotide sequences with IMGT/GENE-DB human TR gene sequences. Using the TCRdist pipeline, a later analysis assigned CDR3 sequences along with most-parsimonious VDJ recombination scenarios. In a later analysis, each TCR beta chain was defined by its CDR3 amino acid sequence together with its V-gene family, and reads lacking a unique V-gene family were excluded. To address suspected cross-contamination and a sequencing artifact, a later analysis removed roughly 640 highly shared, low-generation-probability nucleotide sequences. In a later analysis, a clonal expansion index for each public chain was calculated from normalized within-repertoire ranks of inferred template counts. In a later analysis, generation probabilities were computed using a VDJ recombination model fitted to out-of-frame rearrangements, and the results were checked against IGoR. In a later analysis, TCR-TCR, TCR-HLA and TCR-CMV co-occurrence was scored with hypergeometric tests, and a repertoire-size bias correction was applied to TCR pairs. To estimate false discovery rates, a later analysis permuted the HLA or CMV assignments 20 times. A later analysis grouped co-occurring TCRs with DBSCAN, adding TCRdist sequence similarity when clustering within HLA-allele-positive subsets. Co-occurrence clustering excluded repertoires with fewer than 30,000 or more than 120,000 public chains, plus five with anomalous nucleotide sharing. As stored in TCRdb, this immuneACCESS dataset retains in-frame rearrangements with V and J assigned. A fraction of the clones does not appear; measured against another copy, unresolved V genes explain less than half of the discrepancy, and the remainder lacks a known reason. D and trimming were read from the DNA, whereas the V and J calls and clone size are those reported in that table. The sample table shows roughly 74,000 clones, and roughly 79% are seen once. 1.5% to 2% of the sample rests with the top ten.

The sequenced sample was PBMCs. This receptor was taken from a middle-aged man in good health and CMV-seronegative. The rearranged chain carries TRBV28 and TRBJ2-1; 8 central bases correspond to TRBD1. The nucleotides read TGTGCCAGCAGAAGCACAGGGGGTGAGCAGTTCTTC. Its translation is CASRSTGGEQFF.